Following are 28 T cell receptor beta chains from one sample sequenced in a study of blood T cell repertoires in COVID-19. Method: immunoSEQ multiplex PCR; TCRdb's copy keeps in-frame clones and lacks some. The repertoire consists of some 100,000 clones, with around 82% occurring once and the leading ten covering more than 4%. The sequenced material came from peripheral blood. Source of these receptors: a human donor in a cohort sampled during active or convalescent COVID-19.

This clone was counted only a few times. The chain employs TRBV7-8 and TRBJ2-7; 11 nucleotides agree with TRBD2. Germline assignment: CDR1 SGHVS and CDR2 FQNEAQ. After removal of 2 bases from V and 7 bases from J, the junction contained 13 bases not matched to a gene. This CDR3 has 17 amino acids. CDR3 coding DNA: TGTGCCAGCAGCTTATGGGGTAGCGGGAGGGCCCGCGGGGAGCAGTACTTC. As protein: CASSLWGSGRARGEQYF. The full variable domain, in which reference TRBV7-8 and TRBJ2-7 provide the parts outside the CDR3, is GAGVSQSPRYKVAKRGQDVALRCDPISGHVSLFWYQQALGQGPEFLTYFQNEAQLDKSGLPSDRFFAERPEGSVSTLKIQRTQQEDSAVYLCASSLWGSGRARGEQYFGPGTRLTVT.

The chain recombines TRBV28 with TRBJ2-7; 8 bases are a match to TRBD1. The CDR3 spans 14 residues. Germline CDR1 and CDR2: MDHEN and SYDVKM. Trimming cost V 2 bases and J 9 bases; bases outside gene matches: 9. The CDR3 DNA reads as TGTGCCAGCAGTTTACAGGGGGCATTTCAAGCGCAGTACTTC. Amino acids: CASSLQGAFQAQYF.

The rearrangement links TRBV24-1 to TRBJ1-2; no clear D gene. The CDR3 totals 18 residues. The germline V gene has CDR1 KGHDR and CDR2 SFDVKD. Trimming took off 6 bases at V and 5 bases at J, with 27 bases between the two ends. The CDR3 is CATSTKVIGPGTTYGYTF. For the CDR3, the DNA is TGTGCCACCAGTACGAAAGTGATTGGACCGGGAACAACTTATGGCTACACCTTC.

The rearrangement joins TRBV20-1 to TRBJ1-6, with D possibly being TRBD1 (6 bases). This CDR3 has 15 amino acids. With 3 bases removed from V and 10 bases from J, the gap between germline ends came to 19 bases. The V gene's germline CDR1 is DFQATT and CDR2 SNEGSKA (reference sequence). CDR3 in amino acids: CSASKQGVGESPLHF. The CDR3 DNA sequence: TGCAGTGCTAGTAAACAGGGTGTAGGGGAATCACCCCTCCACTTT.

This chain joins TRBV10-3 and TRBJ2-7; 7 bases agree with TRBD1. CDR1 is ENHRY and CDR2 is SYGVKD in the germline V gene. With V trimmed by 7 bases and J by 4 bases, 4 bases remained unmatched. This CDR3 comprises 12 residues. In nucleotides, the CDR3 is TGTGCCATCACCTCGACAGGGTACGAGCAGTACTTC. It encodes CAITSTGYEQYF.

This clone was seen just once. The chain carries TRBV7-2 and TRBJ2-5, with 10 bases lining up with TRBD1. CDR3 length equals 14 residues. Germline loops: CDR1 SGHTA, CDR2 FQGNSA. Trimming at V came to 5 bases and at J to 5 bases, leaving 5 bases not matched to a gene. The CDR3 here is CASSRDRGWETQYF. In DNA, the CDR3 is TGTGCCAGCAGCCGGGACAGGGGTTGGGAGACCCAGTACTTC.

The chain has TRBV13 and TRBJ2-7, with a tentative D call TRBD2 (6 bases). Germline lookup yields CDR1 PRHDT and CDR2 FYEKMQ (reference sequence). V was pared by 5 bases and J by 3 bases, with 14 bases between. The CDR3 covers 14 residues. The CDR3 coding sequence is TGTGCCAGCAGCCTGGGGGGTGAACTCTACGAGCAGTACTTC. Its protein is CASSLGGELYEQYF.

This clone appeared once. CDR3 sequence: CASSQDLVNSPLHF. The DNA of the CDR3 is TGTGCCAGCAGCCAAGACCTAGTTAATTCACCCCTCCACTTT. The chain uses TRBV4-2 and TRBJ1-6, with unresolved D. V was clipped by 0 bases and J by 6 bases, with 6 bases between them. Germline CDR1 LGHNA, CDR2 YNFKEQ. This CDR3 has 14 amino acids.

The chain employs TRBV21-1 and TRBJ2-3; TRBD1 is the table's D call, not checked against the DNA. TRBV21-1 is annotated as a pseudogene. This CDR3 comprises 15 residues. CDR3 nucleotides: TGTGCCAGCAGCAAGAGGACAGAAAGAACAGATACGCAGTATTTT. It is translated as CASSKRTERTDTQYF.

In nucleotides, the CDR3 is TGTGCCACCAGTGATTTGCTGGCCAACAGGGTGTTCTACGAGCAGTACTTC. It yields the protein CATSDLLANRVFYEQYF. The chain has TRBV24-1 and TRBJ2-7, with TRBD1 as a possible D gene (6 bases). V lost 0 bases and J 3 bases, leaving 17 bases between the germline ends. The CDR3 has 17 residues. Germline assignment: CDR1 KGHDR and CDR2 SFDVKD.

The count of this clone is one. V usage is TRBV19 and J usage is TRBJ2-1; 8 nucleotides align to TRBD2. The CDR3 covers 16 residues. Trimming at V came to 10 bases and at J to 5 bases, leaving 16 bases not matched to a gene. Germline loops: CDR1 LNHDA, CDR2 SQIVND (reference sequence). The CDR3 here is CATPKISGGLHNEQFF. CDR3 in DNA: TGTGCCACCCCAAAGATAAGCGGGGGCTTACACAATGAGCAGTTCTTC.

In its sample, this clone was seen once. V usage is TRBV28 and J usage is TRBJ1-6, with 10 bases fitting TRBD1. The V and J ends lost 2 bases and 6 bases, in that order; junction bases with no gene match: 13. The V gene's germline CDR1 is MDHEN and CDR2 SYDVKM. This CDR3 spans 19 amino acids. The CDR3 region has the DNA TGTGCCAGCAGTTTAACGGTCACCTTCCGGGACAGGGGTAATTCACCCCTCCACTTT. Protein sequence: CASSLTVTFRDRGNSPLHF.

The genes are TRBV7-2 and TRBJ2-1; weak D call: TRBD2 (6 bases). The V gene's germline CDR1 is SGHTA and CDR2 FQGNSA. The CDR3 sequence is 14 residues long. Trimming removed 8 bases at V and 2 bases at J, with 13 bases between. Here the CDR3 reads CASAGGITYNEQFF. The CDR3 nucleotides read TGTGCCAGCGCCGGGGGTATTACCTACAATGAGCAGTTCTTC.

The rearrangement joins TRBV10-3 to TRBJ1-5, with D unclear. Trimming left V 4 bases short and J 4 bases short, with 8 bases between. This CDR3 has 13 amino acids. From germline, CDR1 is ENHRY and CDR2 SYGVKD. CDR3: CAISGSGNQPQHF. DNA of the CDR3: TGTGCCATCAGTGGGAGCGGGAATCAGCCCCAGCATTTT.

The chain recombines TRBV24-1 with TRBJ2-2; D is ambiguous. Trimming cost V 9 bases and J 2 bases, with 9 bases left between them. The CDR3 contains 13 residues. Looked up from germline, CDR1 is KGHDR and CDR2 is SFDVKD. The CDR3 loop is CATQDVNTGELFF. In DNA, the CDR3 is TGTGCCACCCAGGATGTAAACACCGGGGAGCTGTTTTTT.

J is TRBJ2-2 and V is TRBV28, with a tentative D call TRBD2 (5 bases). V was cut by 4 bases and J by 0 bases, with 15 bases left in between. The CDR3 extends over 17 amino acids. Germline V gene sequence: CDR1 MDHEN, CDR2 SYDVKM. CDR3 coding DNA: TGTGCCAGCAGTTCCCATCGAGCGGTCGCGAACACCGGGGAGCTGTTTTTT. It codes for CASSSHRAVANTGELFF.

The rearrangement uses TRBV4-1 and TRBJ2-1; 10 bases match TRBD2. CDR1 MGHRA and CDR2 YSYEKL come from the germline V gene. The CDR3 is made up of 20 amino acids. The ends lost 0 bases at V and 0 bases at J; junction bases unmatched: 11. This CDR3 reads CASSQDGASGGPSSYNEQFF. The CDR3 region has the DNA TGCGCCAGCAGCCAAGATGGGGCTAGCGGGGGCCCGAGCTCCTACAATGAGCAGTTCTTC.

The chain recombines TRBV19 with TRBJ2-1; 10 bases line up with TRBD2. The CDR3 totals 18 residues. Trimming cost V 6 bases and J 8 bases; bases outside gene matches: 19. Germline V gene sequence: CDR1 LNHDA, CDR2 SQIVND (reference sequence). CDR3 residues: CASRARTGIAGGRDEQFF. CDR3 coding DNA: TGTGCCAGTAGAGCCCGGACAGGGATAGCGGGAGGAAGGGATGAGCAGTTCTTC.

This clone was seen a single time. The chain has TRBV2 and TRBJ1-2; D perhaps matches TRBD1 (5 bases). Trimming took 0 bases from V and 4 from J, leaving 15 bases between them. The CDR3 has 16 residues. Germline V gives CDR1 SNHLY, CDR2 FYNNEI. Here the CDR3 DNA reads TGTGCCAGCAGTGAAGCACCAGGGCATCCGTCCTATGGCTACACCTTC. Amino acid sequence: CASSEAPGHPSYGYTF.

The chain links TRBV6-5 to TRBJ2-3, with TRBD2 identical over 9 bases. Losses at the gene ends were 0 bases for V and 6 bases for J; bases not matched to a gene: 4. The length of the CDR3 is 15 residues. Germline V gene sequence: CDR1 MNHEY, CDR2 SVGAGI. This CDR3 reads CASSYSAGGWDTQYF. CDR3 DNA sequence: TGTGCCAGCAGTTACTCCGCGGGAGGGTGGGATACGCAGTATTTT.

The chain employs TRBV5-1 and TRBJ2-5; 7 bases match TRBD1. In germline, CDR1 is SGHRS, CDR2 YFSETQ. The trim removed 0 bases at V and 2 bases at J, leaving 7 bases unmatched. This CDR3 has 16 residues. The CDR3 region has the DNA TGCGCCAGCAGCTTGGGGCCCTCAGGGGGACAAGAGACCCAGTACTTC. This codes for CASSLGPSGGQETQYF.

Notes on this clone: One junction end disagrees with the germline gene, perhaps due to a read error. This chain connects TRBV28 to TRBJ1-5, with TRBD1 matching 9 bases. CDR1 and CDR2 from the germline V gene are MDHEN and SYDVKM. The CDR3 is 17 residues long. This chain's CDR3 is CASTLPRTGVRDQPQHF. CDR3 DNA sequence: TGTGCCAGCACTTTACCCCGGACAGGGGTTCGGGATCAGCCCCAGCATTTT.

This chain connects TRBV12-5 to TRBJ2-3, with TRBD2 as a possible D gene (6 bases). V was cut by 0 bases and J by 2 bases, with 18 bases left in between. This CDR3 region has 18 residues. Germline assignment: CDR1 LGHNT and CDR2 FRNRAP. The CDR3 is CASGLVHPGDSHTDTQYF. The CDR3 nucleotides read TGTGCTAGTGGTTTGGTCCACCCGGGGGACTCACACACAGATACGCAGTATTTT.

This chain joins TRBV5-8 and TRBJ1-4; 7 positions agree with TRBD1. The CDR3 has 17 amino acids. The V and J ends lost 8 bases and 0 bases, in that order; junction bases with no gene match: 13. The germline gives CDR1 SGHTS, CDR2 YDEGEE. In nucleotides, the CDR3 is TGTGCCAGTCTCCGGGACAGCGGATTTGCAACTAATGAAAAACTGTTTTTT. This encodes CASLRDSGFATNEKLFF.

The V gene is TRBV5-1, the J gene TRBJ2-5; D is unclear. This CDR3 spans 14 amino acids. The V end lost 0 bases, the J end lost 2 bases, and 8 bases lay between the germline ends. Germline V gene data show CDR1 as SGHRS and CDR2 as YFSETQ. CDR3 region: CASSLAVSQETQYF. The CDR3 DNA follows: TGCGCCAGCAGCTTGGCCGTTAGTCAAGAGACCCAGTACTTC.

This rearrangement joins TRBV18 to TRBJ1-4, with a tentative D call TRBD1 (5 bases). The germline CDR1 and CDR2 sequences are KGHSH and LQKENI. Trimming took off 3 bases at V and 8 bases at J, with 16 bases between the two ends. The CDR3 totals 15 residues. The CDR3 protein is CASSPHPRVDEKLFF. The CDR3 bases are TGTGCCAGCTCACCCCACCCCAGGGTTGACGAAAAACTGTTTTTT.

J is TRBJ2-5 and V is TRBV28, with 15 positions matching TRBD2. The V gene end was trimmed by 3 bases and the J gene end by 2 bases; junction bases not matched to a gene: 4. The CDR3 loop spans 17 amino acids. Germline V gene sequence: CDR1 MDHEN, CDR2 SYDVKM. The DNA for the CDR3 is TGTGCCAGCAGTTTGGCCGGACTAGCGGGAGGGCAAGAGACCCAGTACTTC. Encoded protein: CASSLAGLAGGQETQYF.

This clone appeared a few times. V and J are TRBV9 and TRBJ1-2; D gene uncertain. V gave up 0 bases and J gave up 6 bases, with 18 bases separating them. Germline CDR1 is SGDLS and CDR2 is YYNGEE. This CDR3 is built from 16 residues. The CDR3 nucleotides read TGTGCCAGCAGCGTAGGTGTTAGGGAGGGAAGAGATGGCTACACCTTC. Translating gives CASSVGVREGRDGYTF.